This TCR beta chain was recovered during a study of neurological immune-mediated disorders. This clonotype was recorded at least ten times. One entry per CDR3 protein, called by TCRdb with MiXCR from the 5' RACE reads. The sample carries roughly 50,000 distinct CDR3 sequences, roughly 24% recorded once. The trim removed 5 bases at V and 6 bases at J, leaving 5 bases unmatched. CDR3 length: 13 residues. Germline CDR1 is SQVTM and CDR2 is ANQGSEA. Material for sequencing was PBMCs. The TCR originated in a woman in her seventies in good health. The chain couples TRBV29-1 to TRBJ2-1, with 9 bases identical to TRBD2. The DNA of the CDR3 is TGCAGCGTTTCTAGCGGGAACGGCAATGAGCAGTTCTTC. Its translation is CSVSSGNGNEQFF.